These 24 T cell receptor beta chains originate from one sample sequenced in a study of STAT5B mutations in CD4+ large granular lymphocyte leukemia. Libraries were prepared by immunoSEQ multiplex PCR; TCRdb keeps only in-frame clonotypes and omits some of them. The table includes about 45,000 clones, approximately 86% detected once. Input material: CD4+ T cells from blood buffy coats. The receptors were sampled from a human donor in good health.

The rearrangement links TRBV28 to TRBJ1-3; no reliable D call. Germline CDR1 MDHEN, CDR2 SYDVKM. V shed 4 bases and J shed 0 bases, with 10 bases lying between them. The CDR3 length is 15 residues. The CDR3 protein is CASSYPGSSGNTIYF. The CDR3 nucleotides read TGTGCCAGCAGTTACCCGGGGAGCTCTGGAAACACCATATATTTT.

V gene TRBV19 combines with J gene TRBJ2-5; 7 bases agree with TRBD2. The CDR3 runs 14 residues. Trimming removed 4 bases from V and 5 bases from J; junction bases left unmatched: 7. Germline V CDR1 and CDR2: LNHDA, SQIVND (reference sequence). CDR3 coding DNA: TGTGCCAGTAGTACCCCCTGGGGGGGGGAGACCCAGTACTTC. It yields the protein CASSTPWGGETQYF. The variable domain in full, with the rest retrieved from reference TRBV19 and TRBJ2-5, is DGGITQSPKYLFRKEGQNVTLSCEQNLNHDAMYWYRQDPGQGLRLIYYSQIVNDFQKGDIAEGYSVSREKKESFPLTVTSAQKNPTAFYLCASSTPWGGETQYFGPGTRLLVL.

The chain uses TRBV2 and TRBJ1-3; unclear D gene. V shed 4 bases and J shed 0 bases, with 13 bases lying between them. CDR1 SNHLY and CDR2 FYNNEI come from the germline V gene. The length of the CDR3 is 16 residues. The chain's CDR3 is CASSGETPDSGNTIYF. DNA for the CDR3: TGTGCCAGCAGTGGAGAGACCCCAGACTCTGGAAACACCATATATTTT.

This rearrangement joins TRBV23-1 to TRBJ2-7; the D is unclear. TRBV23-1 is annotated as an ORF whose role is uncertain. V dropped 2 bases and J dropped 4 bases, with 6 bases sitting between them. CDR3 length equals 12 residues. For the CDR3, the DNA is TGCGCCAGCAGTCAAGACGGTTACGAGCAGTACTTC. It yields the protein CASSQDGYEQYF.

The rearrangement links TRBV7-2 to TRBJ2-2; TRBD2 aligns across 9 bases. The length of the CDR3 is 15 residues. Germline CDR1 and CDR2: SGHTA and FQGNSA. Germline trimming cut 6 bases from V and 7 bases from J; bases unmatched to any gene: 9. The CDR3 sequence is CASRTASGNDGELFF. CDR3 in DNA: TGTGCCAGCAGGACTGCTAGCGGGAATGACGGGGAGCTGTTTTTT.

The chain carries TRBV7-2 and TRBJ1-1; D is possibly TRBD1 (5 bases). The CDR3 contains 16 residues. Per the germline V gene, CDR1 is SGHTA and CDR2 is FQGNSA. The V and J ends lost 4 bases and 2 bases respectively, with 17 bases between them. CDR3 sequence: CASSSRDGGTNTEAFF. The CDR3 DNA reads as TGTGCCAGCAGCTCCCGGGACGGCGGGACCAACACTGAAGCTTTCTTT. Using reference TRBV7-2 and TRBJ1-1 for the parts outside the CDR3, the full variable domain is GAGVSQSPSNKVTEKGKDVELRCDPISGHTALYWYRQSLGQGLEFLIYFQGNSAPDKSGLPSDRFSAERTGGSVSTLTIQRTQQEDSAVYLCASSSRDGGTNTEAFFGQGTRLTVV.

CDR3 nucleotides: TGTGCCAGCAGTTTAGCGGGAGTCAACACCGGGGAGCTGTTTTTT. Translated: CASSLAGVNTGELFF. The chain has TRBV6-5 and TRBJ2-2; 9 bases are shared with TRBD2. After removal of 4 bases from V and 2 bases from J, the junction contained 2 bases not matched to a gene. CDR3 length: 15 residues. The germline V gene has CDR1 MNHEY and CDR2 SVGAGI.

The rearrangement links TRBV10-3 to TRBJ2-7; tentative D call: TRBD2 (5 bases). The length of the CDR3 is 14 residues. Germline V lookup: CDR1 ENHRY, CDR2 SYGVKD. With 0 bases removed from V and 6 bases from J, the gap between germline ends came to 12 bases. In nucleotides, the CDR3 is TGTGCCATCAGTGAGTCCTCGGGGATCTCCGAGCAGTACTTC. It specifies CAISESSGISEQYF.

J is TRBJ1-1 and V is TRBV5-4; D gene unclear. Germline lookup yields CDR1 SGHNT and CDR2 YYREEE (reference sequence). V was trimmed by 3 bases and J by 2 bases, leaving 8 bases between them. The CDR3 is 13 amino acids. The CDR3 here is CASSWEFNTEAFF. The CDR3 DNA is TGTGCCAGCAGCTGGGAGTTTAACACTGAAGCTTTCTTT. The variable domain in full, completed from reference TRBV5-4 and TRBJ1-1, reads ETGVTQSPTHLIKTRGQQVTLRCSSQSGHNTVSWYQQALGQGPQFIFQYYREEENGRGNFPPRFSGLQFPNYSSELNVNALELDDSALYLCASSWEFNTEAFFGQGTRLTVV.

This clone was recorded a few times. The rearrangement joins TRBV13 to TRBJ1-2; D ambiguous. V lost 5 bases and J lost 2, with 6 bases in between. CDR1 and CDR2 from the germline V gene are PRHDT and FYEKMQ (reference sequence). The CDR3 is 12 amino acids. This CDR3 reads CASSAGNYGYTF. CDR3 DNA: TGTGCCAGCAGCGCTGGAAACTATGGCTACACCTTC.

This chain uses TRBV9 with TRBJ1-1; D perhaps matches TRBD1 (6 bases). Germline V lookup: CDR1 SGDLS, CDR2 YYNGEE. The CDR3 is 13 residues long. V was clipped by 4 bases and J by 5 bases, with 12 bases between them. As DNA, the CDR3 is TGTGCCAGCAGCCCCCGAGGGGGGACTGAAGCTTTCTTT. Encoded protein: CASSPRGGTEAFF.

The chain combines TRBV2 with TRBJ2-2; weak D call: TRBD2 (5 bases). In germline, CDR1 is SNHLY, CDR2 FYNNEI. Between the trimmed V and J ends, which lost 3 bases and 4 bases, there was a span of 15 bases. The CDR3 extends over 16 amino acids. CDR3 residues: CASSDLRRVGTGELFF. Written as DNA, the CDR3 is TGTGCCAGCAGTGATCTTCGGCGGGTGGGCACCGGGGAGCTGTTTTTT.

This chain uses TRBV18 with TRBJ1-3; D is possibly TRBD1 (6 bases). V lost 3 bases and J 0 bases, leaving 12 bases between the germline ends. Germline loops: CDR1 KGHSH, CDR2 LQKENI. The CDR3 loop spans 16 amino acids. The chain's CDR3 is CASSPKGGISGNTIYF. The CDR3 DNA sequence: TGTGCCAGCTCACCCAAGGGGGGCATCTCTGGAAACACCATATATTTT.

This rearrangement joins TRBV15 to TRBJ1-4, with no clear D. Germline CDR1 reads LNHNV; CDR2 reads YYDKDF (reference sequence). Trimming removed 1 base from V and 7 bases from J, with 7 bases in between. There are 13 residues in the CDR3. CDR3 sequence: CATSRVPSEKLFF. The CDR3, as DNA: TGTGCCACCAGCAGAGTGCCGAGTGAAAAACTGTTTTTT. Based on the CDR3 plus reference TRBV15 and TRBJ1-4, the full variable domain is DAMVIQNPRYQVTQFGKPVTLSCSQTLNHNVMYWYQQKSSQAPKLLFHYYDKDFNNEADTPDNFQSRRPNTSFCFLDIRSPGLGDTAMYLCATSRVPSEKLFFGSGTQLSVL.

The chain is built from TRBV18 and TRBJ2-2, with D tentatively TRBD1 (6 bases). V gave up 3 bases and J gave up 4 bases, with 9 bases separating them. CDR3 length: 14 residues. Germline loops: CDR1 KGHSH, CDR2 LQKENI. CDR3 coding DNA: TGTGCCAGCTCACCTGGACAGATCACCGGGGAGCTGTTTTTT. Translated: CASSPGQITGELFF. Full variable domain (outside the CDR3, taken from reference TRBV18 and TRBJ2-2): NAGVMQNPRHLVRRRGQEARLRCSPMKGHSHVYWYRQLPEEGLKFMVYLQKENIIDESGMPKERFSAEFPKEGPSILRIQQVVRGDSAAYFCASSPGQITGELFFGEGSRLTVL.

The genes are TRBV4-2 and TRBJ2-1; D possibly corresponds to TRBD2 (6 bases). There are 16 residues in the CDR3. V was pared by 6 bases and J by 0 bases, with 15 bases between. CDR1 LGHNA and CDR2 YNFKEQ come from the germline V gene. The DNA for the CDR3 is TGTGCCAGCAGTCACCTTAGCGGAAGCTCCTACAATGAGCAGTTCTTC. Residues: CASSHLSGSSYNEQFF.

J is TRBJ2-1 and V is TRBV10-1, with TRBD2 identical over 8 bases. V trimming: 2 bases; J trimming: 6 bases; junction bases outside the gene matches: 9. Per germline, CDR1 WNHNN and CDR2 SYGVQD (reference sequence). CDR3 length equals 16 residues. The CDR3 coding sequence is TGCGCCAGCAGTGAGAACGGACTAGCCCCCGGCAATGAGCAGTTCTTC. It translates to CASSENGLAPGNEQFF.

This clone occurred a few times. This chain uses TRBV18 with TRBJ2-2; no firm D call. Germline assignment: CDR1 KGHSH and CDR2 LQKENI. The CDR3 runs to 14 residues. V lost 6 bases and J 1 base, leaving 9 bases between the germline ends. CDR3 coding DNA: TGTGCCAGCTCGGCCCGGCAGAACACCGGGGAGCTGTTTTTT. Translation gives CASSARQNTGELFF.

This rearrangement joins TRBV5-4 to TRBJ1-1; TRBD1 agrees at 10 bases. Germline values: CDR1 SGHNT, CDR2 YYREEE (reference sequence). The CDR3 spans 15 residues. The ends lost 0 bases at V and 4 bases at J; junction bases unmatched: 3. The CDR3 nucleotides are TGTGCCAGCAGCTTGGGGGGACAGGGGAGCACTGAAGCTTTCTTT. Protein: CASSLGGQGSTEAFF.

This clone was counted between two and nine times. The genes are TRBV4-1 and TRBJ2-7, with 16 bases fitting TRBD2. CDR1 is MGHRA, CDR2 YSYEKL, per germline. This CDR3 is 18 amino acids long. The trim removed 1 base at V and 0 bases at J, leaving 3 bases unmatched. The CDR3 nucleotides are TGCGCCAGCAGCCAAGGGGGACTAGCGGGAGGGTCCTCCTACGAGCAGTACTTC. This gives the protein CASSQGGLAGGSSYEQYF.

V is TRBV19 and J is TRBJ2-1, with TRBD2 matching 8 bases. With V trimmed by 6 bases and J by 6 bases, 7 bases remained unmatched. The CDR3 sequence is 14 residues long. The germline gives CDR1 LNHDA, CDR2 SQIVND (reference sequence). CDR3 residues: CASRMTGGPNEQFF. CDR3 sequence (DNA): TGTGCCAGTAGAATGACGGGAGGGCCCAATGAGCAGTTCTTC.

The J gene is TRBJ2-1, the V gene TRBV5-4, with 9 nucleotides matching TRBD2. V shed 4 bases, J shed 2 bases, and the junction held 1 base outside the gene matches. Germline V gene sequence: CDR1 SGHNT, CDR2 YYREEE (reference sequence). This CDR3 spans 14 amino acids. CDR3 bases: TGTGCCAGCAGCCAGCGGGAGGCCTACAATGAGCAGTTCTTC. This encodes CASSQREAYNEQFF.

The V call is TRBV5-1, the J call TRBJ2-5, with D perhaps matching TRBD1 (5 bases). Germline V gives CDR1 SGHRS, CDR2 YFSETQ. Trimming shortened V by 2 bases and J by 2 bases, and 7 bases separated the two germline ends. The CDR3 has 13 residues. The CDR3 loop reads CASSFRVQETQYF. CDR3 coding DNA: TGCGCCAGCAGCTTCAGGGTTCAAGAGACCCAGTACTTC.

This clone was seen once. The chain is built from TRBV7-2 and TRBJ2-1; D is perhaps TRBD1 or TRBD2 (5 bases each). Germline-derived CDR1 and CDR2 are SGHTA and FQGNSA. The CDR3 consists of 13 residues. V was pared by 2 bases and J by 7 bases, with 9 bases between. The CDR3 sequence: CASSLIEGNEQFF. The CDR3 nucleotides are TGTGCCAGCAGCTTAATCGAGGGGAATGAGCAGTTCTTC.